This TCR beta chain was recovered during a study of OX40 agonist ivuxolimab in advanced cancers. About the research overall: Patients achieving partial responses numbered three: one hepatocellular carcinoma case and two cutaneous melanoma cases.

The assay was immunoSEQ multiplex PCR, and TCRdb's table has in-frame clones only and misses some. This table has over 100,000 clones, about 93% appearing once. Sampled blood was obtained at baseline, cycle 4 day 1, and cycle 7 day 1. V lost 6 bases and J 4 bases, leaving 17 bases between the germline ends. Germline CDR1 is GTSNPN and CDR2 is SVGIG (reference sequence). This CDR3 comprises 14 residues. The sequence was obtained from an adult with an advanced solid tumor such as melanoma, head and neck, liver or kidney cancer. The sequenced sample was CD4+ or CD8+ T cells sorted from blood, obtained in a trial of the OX40 agonist ivuxolimab. J is TRBJ2-3 and V is TRBV30; D may be TRBD1 or TRBD2 (5 bases each). The CDR3 loop is CACIKPRGSDTQYF. CDR3 nucleotides: TGTGCCTGTATCAAACCTCGGGGCTCAGATACGCAGTATTTT.